These 22 T cell receptor beta chains were sequenced from one sample in a study of blood T cell repertoires in COVID-19. Method: immunoSEQ multiplex PCR; TCRdb's copy keeps in-frame clones and lacks some. The sample comprises around 280,000 clones, 88% of which are singletons, and about 11% rests with the top ten. The sample taken for sequencing was peripheral blood. These TCRs come from a woman younger than 45 with COVID-19, enrolled during active disease.

The chain couples TRBV28 to TRBJ1-2; a weak D match, TRBD1 (6 bases). V was shortened by 2 bases and J by 4 bases, with 11 bases between the two germline ends. The CDR3 length is 14 residues. Germline V gene lookup returns CDR1 MDHEN and CDR2 SYDVKM. The CDR3 spells CASSLADRTYGYTF. The CDR3 bases are TGTGCCAGCAGTTTAGCAGACAGGACCTATGGCTACACCTTC.

The chain combines TRBV5-1 with TRBJ2-2; 10 bases fit TRBD2. CDR3 length: 18 residues. Germline V gene sequence: CDR1 SGHRS, CDR2 YFSETQ. J was trimmed by 2 bases and V by 4 bases; bases with no gene match: 11. CDR3 amino acids: CASSGGGLAGDNTGELFF. CDR3 sequence (DNA): TGCGCCAGCAGCGGTGGGGGGCTAGCGGGAGACAACACCGGGGAGCTGTTTTTT.

J is TRBJ1-1 and V is TRBV30, with TRBD1 identical over 8 bases. V lost 5 bases to trimming and J lost 4 bases; unmatched junction nucleotides: 6. CDR1 and CDR2 from the germline V gene are GTSNPN and SVGIG (reference sequence). This CDR3 has 13 residues. This CDR3 is CAWGQGFGTEAFF. CDR3 sequence (DNA): TGTGCCTGGGGACAGGGCTTCGGCACTGAAGCTTTCTTT.

V and J are TRBV7-2 and TRBJ2-1, with 9 nucleotides matching TRBD2. This CDR3 contains 16 residues. In germline, CDR1 is SGHTA, CDR2 FQGNSA. The V and J ends lost 3 bases and 7 bases, in that order; junction bases with no gene match: 10. CDR3 loop: CASSLVAGGPVNEQFF. For the CDR3, the DNA is TGTGCCAGCAGCTTGGTGGCGGGAGGGCCCGTGAATGAGCAGTTCTTC.

Only a few counts were recorded for this clone. The chain uses TRBV28 and TRBJ1-5; tentatively, D is TRBD1 (5 bases). Germline CDR1 is MDHEN and CDR2 is SYDVKM. This CDR3 has 15 residues. With 2 bases removed from V and 0 bases from J, the gap between germline ends came to 8 bases. CDR3: CASSLDSYSNQPQHF. The DNA for the CDR3 is TGTGCCAGCAGTTTAGACAGTTATAGCAATCAGCCCCAGCATTTT. Full variable domain (remainder filled in from reference TRBV28 and TRBJ1-5): DVKVTQSSRYLVKRTGEKVFLECVQDMDHENMFWYRQDPGLGLRLIYFSYDVKMKEKGDIPEGYSVSREKKERFSLILESASTNQTSMYLCASSLDSYSNQPQHFGDGTRLSIL.

This clone was seen a single time. The gene calls are TRBV5-6 and TRBJ2-2, with D possibly matching TRBD1 (7 bases). Germline V gene data show CDR1 as SGHDT and CDR2 as YYEEEE. The germline V and J ends were trimmed by 3 bases and 7 bases, with 13 bases remaining between them. This CDR3 is built from 14 residues. This chain's CDR3 is CASSWGRDSGELFF. The CDR3 DNA reads as TGTGCCAGCAGCTGGGGGCGGGACAGCGGGGAGCTGTTTTTT.

The chain is built from TRBV7-9 and TRBJ2-3, with TRBD2 as a possible D gene (5 bases). Germline V gene sequence: CDR1 SEHNR, CDR2 FQNEAQ (reference sequence). The CDR3 consists of 12 residues. The V end was cut by 3 bases, the J end by 5 bases, with 6 bases between. CDR3 DNA: TGTGCCAGCAGCTTCGGGGTAGATACGCAGTATTTT. Residues: CASSFGVDTQYF.

The rearrangement links TRBV6-1 to TRBJ2-7; D perhaps matches TRBD2 (5 bases). The CDR3 has 13 residues. Trimming removed 3 bases from V and 1 base from J, with 7 bases in between. Germline assignment: CDR1 MNHNS and CDR2 SASEGT. CDR3 DNA: TGTGCCAGCAGTGAGGAGGAATCCTACGAGCAGTACTTC. It codes for CASSEEESYEQYF.

The chain has TRBV30 and TRBJ2-7, with 9 bases fitting TRBD1. V lost 5 bases, J lost 4 bases, and 9 bases stayed unmatched. The CDR3 is made up of 14 amino acids. Per germline, CDR1 GTSNPN and CDR2 SVGIG (reference sequence). In DNA form, the CDR3 reads TGTGCCTGGGCTCCGGAGACAGGGGGGTACGAGCAGTACTTC. Its translation: CAWAPETGGYEQYF.

The V and J genes are TRBV9 and TRBJ2-1; 7 bases line up with TRBD2. Looked up from germline, CDR1 is SGDLS and CDR2 is YYNGEE. The junction had 4 bases not matched to a gene; V was cut back by 1 base and J by 0 bases. The CDR3 is 16 amino acids. DNA of the CDR3: TGTGCCAGCAGCGTATTCGGGGGGAGCTCCTACAATGAGCAGTTCTTC. As protein: CASSVFGGSSYNEQFF.

This chain uses TRBV5-1 with TRBJ2-5; 8 bases are a match to TRBD1. V dropped 4 bases and J dropped 4; count of bases not matched to a gene: 6. The CDR3 covers 14 residues. Germline V CDR1 and CDR2: SGHRS, YFSETQ. Written as DNA, the CDR3 is TGCGCCAGCAGCCGGGACAGGCGGACAGAGACCCAGTACTTC. It specifies CASSRDRRTETQYF. The full variable domain, its missing parts supplied by reference TRBV5-1 and TRBJ2-5, is KAGVTQTPRYLIKTRGQQVTLSCSPISGHRSVSWYQQTPGQGLQFLFEYFSETQRNKGNFPGRFSGRQFSNSRSEMNVSTLELGDSALYLCASSRDRRTETQYFGPGTRLLVL.

The chain carries TRBV2 and TRBJ2-7; D might be TRBD2 (6 bases). The CDR3 has 14 amino acids. V was cut by 1 base and J by 0 bases, with 7 bases left in between. Germline V CDR1 and CDR2: SNHLY, FYNNEI. The CDR3 region is CASSEGGISYEQYF. The DNA for the CDR3 is TGTGCCAGCAGTGAAGGCGGGATCTCCTACGAGCAGTACTTC.

The gene calls are TRBV5-1 and TRBJ2-5; 11 bases align to TRBD2. The CDR3 has 16 amino acids. Germline CDR1 is SGHRS and CDR2 is YFSETQ. The V and J ends lost 4 bases and 3 bases, in that order; junction bases with no gene match: 8. Written as DNA, the CDR3 is TGCGCCAGCAGCCGTGAGACTAGCGGGGCTAAAGAGACCCAGTACTTC. Translated, it gives CASSRETSGAKETQYF.

V is TRBV27 and J is TRBJ2-3, with D perhaps matching TRBD2 (6 bases). CDR3 length: 13 amino acids. V was shortened by 3 bases and J by 8 bases, with 12 bases between the two germline ends. CDR1 and CDR2 from the germline V gene are MNHEY and SMNVEV (reference sequence). In DNA, the CDR3 is TGTGCCAGCAGTTTTCCGGGAGCAGGTACGCAGTATTTT. Translated, it gives CASSFPGAGTQYF.

The chain has TRBV28 and TRBJ2-7; possibly TRBD1 for D (6 bases). With 5 bases removed from V and 3 bases from J, the gap between germline ends came to 14 bases. CDR3 length: 14 amino acids. Per the germline V gene, CDR1 is MDHEN and CDR2 is SYDVKM. CDR3 protein: CASSKTGLGYEQYF. The CDR3, as DNA: TGTGCCAGCAGTAAAACAGGGTTGGGCTACGAGCAGTACTTC.

V usage is TRBV4-1 and J usage is TRBJ1-5; TRBD1 agrees at 9 bases. Per germline, CDR1 MGHRA and CDR2 YSYEKL. CDR3 length equals 16 residues. V shed 4 bases and J 6 bases; nucleotides not matched to a gene: 10. Here the CDR3 reads CASSRTGQGRGQPQHF. As DNA, the CDR3 is TGCGCCAGCAGCCGGACTGGACAGGGGCGCGGTCAGCCCCAGCATTTT.

This clone was seen once. The V call is TRBV7-9, the J call TRBJ2-1; unclear D gene. The CDR3 is made up of 15 amino acids. V lost 6 bases and J lost 6, with 18 bases in between. Germline CDR1 and CDR2: SEHNR and FQNEAQ (reference sequence). CDR3 sequence: CASSSLSTAPNEQFF. The CDR3 nucleotides read TGTGCCAGCAGTTCACTTTCAACTGCTCCCAATGAGCAGTTCTTC. The whole variable domain, remainder taken from reference TRBV7-9 and TRBJ2-1, is DTGVSQNPRHKITKRGQNVTFRCDPISEHNRLYWYRQTLGQGPEFLTYFQNEAQLEKSRLLSDRFSAERPKGSFSTLEIQRTEQGDSAMYLCASSSLSTAPNEQFFGPGTRLTVL.

The V and J genes are TRBV5-1 and TRBJ2-7, with D perhaps TRBD2 (6 bases). Germline CDR1 is SGHRS and CDR2 is YFSETQ. The CDR3 sequence is 15 residues long. V lost 2 bases, J lost 6 bases, and 18 bases lay in between. CDR3 nucleotides: TGCGCCAGCAGCTTAGGGACTCTCCAGCGACCCGAGCAGTACTTC. Protein product: CASSLGTLQRPEQYF.

The chain combines TRBV27 with TRBJ2-1, with 10 bases matching TRBD1. J gave up 6 bases and V 4 bases, and 3 bases lay outside the gene matches. CDR1 is MNHEY, CDR2 SMNVEV, per germline (reference sequence). This CDR3 spans 14 amino acids. CDR3 in amino acids: CASSSGTGVNEQFF. DNA of the CDR3: TGTGCCAGCAGTTCCGGGACAGGGGTCAATGAGCAGTTCTTC.

The genes are TRBV28 and TRBJ1-4, with a tentative D call TRBD1 (5 bases). Trimming stripped 5 bases from V and 9 bases from J, with 16 bases between. Per the germline V gene, CDR1 is MDHEN and CDR2 is SYDVKM. This CDR3 comprises 14 residues. In DNA form, the CDR3 reads TGTGCCAGCAGTCTCACGGCCGGGGGGAAAAAACTGTTTTTT. It is translated as CASSLTAGGKKLFF.

This clone was detected only once. V usage is TRBV15 and J usage is TRBJ2-1; D remains unclear. The CDR3 contains 15 residues. Trimming removed 7 bases from V and 6 bases from J, with 19 bases in between. Germline CDR1 reads LNHNV; CDR2 reads YYDKDF (reference sequence). The CDR3 loop reads CATTDFEALGNEQFF. CDR3 coding DNA: TGTGCCACCACCGACTTCGAGGCCCTGGGCAATGAGCAGTTCTTC.

The chain links TRBV12-2 to TRBJ1-5. TRBV12-2 is listed as a pseudogene. The CDR3 is 13 amino acids. CDR3 DNA sequence: TGTGCAAGCCCCCTAGATAGCAATCAGCCCCAGCATTTT. Protein sequence: CASPLDSNQPQHF.